Listed below are T cell receptor beta chains from one sample, sequenced in a study of blood T cell repertoires in COVID-19. Clones were sequenced by immunoSEQ multiplex PCR, and TCRdb holds only the in-frame ones, with some missing. In the table there are 300,000 to 350,000 clones, approximately 89% of which are singletons. Material: peripheral blood. The receptors derive from a woman aged 55-69 years with COVID-19, enrolled during active disease. Both conserved end residues are part of each CDR3.

CDR3,J,V
CASSLTVQETQYF,TRBJ2-5,TRBV7-2
CSVAYLGTGREGYTF,TRBJ1-2,TRBV29-1
CASSSGHANTEAFF,TRBJ1-1,TRBV3-1/TRBV3-2
CVPGTGESYGYTF,TRBJ1-2,TRBV6-9
CASSLFGSNSPLHF,TRBJ1-6,TRBV7-9
CASSESGTGGGRGYTF,TRBJ1-2,TRBV25-1
CASSSLSAGTEAFF,TRBJ1-1,TRBV6-5
CASSLSPPGENSPLHF,TRBJ1-6,TRBV27
CASSPQGSYEQFF,TRBJ2-1,TRBV19
CATSDPSGVGEAFF,TRBJ1-1,TRBV24-1
CASSQEGLVDEQFF,TRBJ2-1,TRBV4-2
CASSQGSGTPIYGYTF,TRBJ1-2,TRBV4-1
CASSETSGDVEKLFF,TRBJ1-4,TRBV2
CASSLGDRGPVDYTF,TRBJ1-2,TRBV5-1
CASSLPPGEQYF,TRBJ2-7,TRBV5-6
CAISESTYGASEAFF,TRBJ1-1,TRBV10-3
CASSVVGGYGYTF,TRBJ1-2,TRBV9
CASSLRRAAGEGTEAFF,TRBJ1-1,TRBV7-3
CASSDRARSYGYTF,TRBJ1-2,TRBV19
CASRAQGNSNQPQHF,TRBJ1-5,TRBV2
CASSLGLEQYF,TRBJ2-7,TRBV5-4
CASSFSDRTNTEAFF,TRBJ1-1,TRBV5-5
CASSHLTGPNYGYTF,TRBJ1-2,TRBV4-2
CASSVDRRNEKLFF,TRBJ1-4,TRBV6-6
CASRSWESNQPQHF,TRBJ1-5,TRBV10-2
CASSPLRETQYF,TRBJ2-5,TRBV18
CASSIPMTGSKNEQFF,TRBJ2-1,TRBV5-5
CATSRDGRGSTPEAFF,TRBJ1-1,TRBV15
CASSRSDRGSTDTQYF,TRBJ2-3,TRBV4-2
CASSQRGEKLFF,TRBJ1-4,TRBV4-1
CAWSLTGRVNEKLFF,TRBJ1-4,TRBV30
CASSSTGGPETQYF,TRBJ2-5,TRBV27
CASSVGGLDNEKLFF,TRBJ1-4,TRBV2
CASSLAGGVVEKLFF,TRBJ1-4,TRBV5-1
CASSLRTGGNTIYF,TRBJ1-3,TRBV7-9
CASSQEQGSRTEAFF,TRBJ1-1,TRBV4-2
CASSRGLSGANVLTF,TRBJ2-6,TRBV6-5
CATADRTLYEQYF,TRBJ2-7,TRBV19
CASSLAEASGNTIYF,TRBJ1-3,TRBV19
CASSQGQGAPVALHF,TRBJ1-6,TRBV5-1
CASRDRMNTEAFF,TRBJ1-1,TRBV10-2
CASSLQETQYF,TRBJ2-5,TRBV5-1
CASSALGGRSGNTIYF,TRBJ1-3,TRBV5-6
CASSYEGTVSYEQYF,TRBJ2-7,TRBV6-6
CASSLQGARTDTQYF,TRBJ2-3,TRBV5-1
CASSRGQSNEKLFF,TRBJ1-4,TRBV3-1/TRBV3-2
CASSQALTGVQPQHF,TRBJ1-5,TRBV4-2
CASSLMQANYGYTF,TRBJ1-2,TRBV5-1
CASTSGLGRRETQYF,TRBJ2-5,TRBV19
CASSQEGLGYNEQFF,TRBJ2-1,TRBV3-1/TRBV3-2
CASSGTVVSPLHF,TRBJ1-6,TRBV5-8